The 5 T cell receptor beta chains below were found in one sample sequenced in a study of response to subunit inactivated influenza vaccine. One entry per CDR3 protein, called by TCRdb with MiXCR from the RT-PCR reads. Here the sample spans about 520,000 distinct CDR3 sequences, about 25% being singletons. Specimen: CD4+ T cells sorted from PBMCs, collected 4 to 6 days after vaccination. These TCRs come from a man aged 45-65 years who received an inactivated influenza vaccine.

The chain recombines TRBV11-1 with TRBJ2-1; D remains ambiguous. The length of the CDR3 is 19 residues. V lost 0 bases and J lost 4, with 22 bases in between. The germline gives CDR1 SGHAT, CDR2 FQDESV (reference sequence). The CDR3 DNA follows: TGTGCCAGCAGCTTAGCCGAACTAAGAGATTGGGGTGGGTACAATGAGCAGTTCTTC. It is translated as CASSLAELRDWGGYNEQFF.

This chain connects TRBV9 to TRBJ2-3; 8 bases are a match to TRBD2. The CDR3 spans 15 residues. Losses at the gene ends were 9 bases for V and 0 bases for J; bases not matched to a gene: 9. Germline CDR1 SGDLS, CDR2 YYNGEE. CDR3 region: CATTTSGYSTDTQYF. CDR3 nucleotides: TGTGCCACCACTACTAGCGGCTATAGCACAGATACGCAGTATTTT.

This clonotype was detected a few times. CDR3 residues: CSGVTGIGYTQYF. The DNA for the CDR3 is TGCAGCGGGGTGACAGGGATCGGGTATACGCAGTATTTT. The V gene is TRBV29-1, the J gene TRBJ2-3, with 7 bases identical to TRBD1. This CDR3 is built from 13 residues. The V gene end was trimmed by 7 bases and the J gene end by 7 bases; junction bases not matched to a gene: 11. Germline V lookup: CDR1 SQVTM, CDR2 ANQGSEA.

This clonotype turned up a few times. The chain has TRBV12-3 or TRBV12-4 and TRBJ2-7; TRBD2 might be the D (5 bases). The CDR3 runs 14 residues. Trimming cost V 1 base and J 6 bases, with 13 bases left between them. The CDR3 spells CASSLGSQGLEQYF. The CDR3 nucleotides read TGTGCCAGCAGTTTAGGGTCTCAAGGACTCGAGCAGTACTTC.

CDR3 in amino acids: CASSYSLAGVTFSTDTQYF. In DNA form, the CDR3 reads TGTGCCAGCAGTTACTCCCTAGCGGGAGTAACCTTTAGCACAGATACGCAGTATTTT. V usage is TRBV6-2 or TRBV6-3 and J usage is TRBJ2-3; TRBD2 matches at 10 bases. The CDR3 spans 19 residues. V lost 0 bases, J lost 0 bases, and 9 bases stayed unmatched. Germline V gives CDR1 MNHEY, CDR2 SVGEGT.